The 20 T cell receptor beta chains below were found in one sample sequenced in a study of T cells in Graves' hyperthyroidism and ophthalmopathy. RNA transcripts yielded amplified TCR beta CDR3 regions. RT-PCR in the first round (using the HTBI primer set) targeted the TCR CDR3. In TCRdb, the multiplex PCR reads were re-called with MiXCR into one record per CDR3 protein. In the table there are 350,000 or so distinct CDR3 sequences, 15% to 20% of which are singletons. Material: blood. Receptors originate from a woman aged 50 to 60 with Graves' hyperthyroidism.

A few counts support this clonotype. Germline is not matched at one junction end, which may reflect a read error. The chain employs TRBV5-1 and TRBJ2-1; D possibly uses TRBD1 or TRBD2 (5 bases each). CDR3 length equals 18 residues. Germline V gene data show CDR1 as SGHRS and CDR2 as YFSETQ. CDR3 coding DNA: TGTGCCAGCAGCTTGGCCACAGTATGGGACGGCTCCTACAATGAGCAGTTCTTC. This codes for CASSLATVWDGSYNEQFF.

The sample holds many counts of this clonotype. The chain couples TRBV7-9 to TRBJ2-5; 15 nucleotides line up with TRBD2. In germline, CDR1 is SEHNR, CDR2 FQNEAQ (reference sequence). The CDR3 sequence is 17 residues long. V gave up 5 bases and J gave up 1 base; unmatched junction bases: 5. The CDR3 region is CASSHGTSGRRQETQYF. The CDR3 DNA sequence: TGTGCCAGCAGCCACGGGACTAGCGGGAGGCGCCAAGAGACCCAGTACTTC.

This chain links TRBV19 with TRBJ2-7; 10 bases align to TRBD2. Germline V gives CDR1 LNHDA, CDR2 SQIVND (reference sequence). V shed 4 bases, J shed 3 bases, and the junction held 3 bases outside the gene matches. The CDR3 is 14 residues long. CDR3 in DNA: TGTGCCAGTAGTAGTGGACTAGCGGACTACGAGCAGTACTTC. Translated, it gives CASSSGLADYEQYF.

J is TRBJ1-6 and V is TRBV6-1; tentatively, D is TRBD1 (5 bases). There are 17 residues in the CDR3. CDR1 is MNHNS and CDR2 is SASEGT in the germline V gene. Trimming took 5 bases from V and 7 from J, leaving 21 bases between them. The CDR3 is CASSPSTGRLRNSPLHF. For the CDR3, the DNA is TGTGCCAGCAGTCCTTCGACGGGACGGCTAAGGAATTCACCCCTCCACTTT.

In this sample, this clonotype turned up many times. This CDR3 reads CSAPGGADSSSPLHF. In nucleotides, the CDR3 is TGCAGTGCCCCGGGGGGGGCGGACAGCAGTTCACCCCTCCACTTT. The chain employs TRBV20-1 and TRBJ1-6, with a possible D match to TRBD1 (6 bases). Germline values: CDR1 DFQATT, CDR2 SNEGSKA (reference sequence). The V and J ends lost 6 bases and 9 bases respectively, with 21 bases between them. There are 15 residues in the CDR3.

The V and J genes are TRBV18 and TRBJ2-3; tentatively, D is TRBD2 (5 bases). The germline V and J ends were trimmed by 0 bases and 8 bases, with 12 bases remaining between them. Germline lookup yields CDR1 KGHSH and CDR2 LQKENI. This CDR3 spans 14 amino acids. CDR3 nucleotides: TGTGCCAGCTCACCACCGGGAGAGGCCCTTACGCAGTATTTT. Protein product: CASSPPGEALTQYF.

CDR3: CASGPGVGTYEQYF. The CDR3 bases are TGTGCTAGCGGCCCGGGGGTGGGAACGTACGAGCAGTACTTC. The chain combines TRBV7-7 with TRBJ2-7; a possible D gene is TRBD2 (6 bases). The CDR3 loop spans 14 amino acids. Germline values: CDR1 SSHAT, CDR2 FNYEAQ (reference sequence).

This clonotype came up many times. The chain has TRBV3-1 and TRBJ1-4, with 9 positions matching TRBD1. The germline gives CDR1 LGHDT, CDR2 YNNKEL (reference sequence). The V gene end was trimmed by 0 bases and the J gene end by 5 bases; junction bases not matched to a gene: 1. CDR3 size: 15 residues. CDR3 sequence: CASSQEGTGNEKLFF. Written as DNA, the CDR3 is TGTGCCAGCAGCCAAGAAGGGACAGGGAATGAAAAACTGTTTTTT. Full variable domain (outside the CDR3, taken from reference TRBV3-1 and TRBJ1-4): DTAVSQTPKYLVTQMGNDKSIKCEQNLGHDTMYWYKQDSKKFLKIMFSYNNKELIINETVPNRFSPKSPDKAHLNLHINSLELGDSAVYFCASSQEGTGNEKLFFGSGTQLSVL.

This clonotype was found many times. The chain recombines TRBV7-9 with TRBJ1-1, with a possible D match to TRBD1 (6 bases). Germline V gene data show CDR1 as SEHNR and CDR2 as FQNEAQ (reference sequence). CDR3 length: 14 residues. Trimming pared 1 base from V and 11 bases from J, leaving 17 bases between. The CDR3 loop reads CASSLDGGGRLAFF. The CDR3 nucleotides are TGTGCCAGCAGCTTAGACGGGGGCGGCCGGTTGGCTTTCTTT.

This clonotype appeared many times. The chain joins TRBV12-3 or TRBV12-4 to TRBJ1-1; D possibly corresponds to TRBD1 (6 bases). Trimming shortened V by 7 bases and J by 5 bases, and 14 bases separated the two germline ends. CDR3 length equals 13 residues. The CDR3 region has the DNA TGTGCCAGCACCGCCGGAGGGGGTACTGAAGCTTTCTTT. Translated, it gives CASTAGGGTEAFF.

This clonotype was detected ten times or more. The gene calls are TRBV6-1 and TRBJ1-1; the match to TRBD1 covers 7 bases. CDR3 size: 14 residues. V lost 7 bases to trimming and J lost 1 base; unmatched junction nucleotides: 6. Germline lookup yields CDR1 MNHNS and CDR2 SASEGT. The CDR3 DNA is TGTGCCAGCACCATCGGGACAGAGAACACTGAAGCTTTCTTT. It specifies CASTIGTENTEAFF.

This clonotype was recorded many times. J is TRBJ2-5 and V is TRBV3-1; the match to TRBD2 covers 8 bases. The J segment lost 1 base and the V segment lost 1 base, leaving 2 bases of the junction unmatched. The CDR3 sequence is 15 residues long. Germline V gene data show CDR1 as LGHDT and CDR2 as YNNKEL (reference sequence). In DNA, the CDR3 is TGTGCCAGCAGCCAAGCGGGGGGGGCCCAAGAGACCCAGTACTTC. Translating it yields CASSQAGGAQETQYF.

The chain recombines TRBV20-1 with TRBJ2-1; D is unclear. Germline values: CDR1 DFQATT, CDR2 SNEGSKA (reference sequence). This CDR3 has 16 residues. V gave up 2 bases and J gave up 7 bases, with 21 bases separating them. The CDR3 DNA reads TGCAGTGCTAGACCTAGGACCCATTCCGACGTGAATGAGCAGTTCTTC. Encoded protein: CSARPRTHSDVNEQFF.

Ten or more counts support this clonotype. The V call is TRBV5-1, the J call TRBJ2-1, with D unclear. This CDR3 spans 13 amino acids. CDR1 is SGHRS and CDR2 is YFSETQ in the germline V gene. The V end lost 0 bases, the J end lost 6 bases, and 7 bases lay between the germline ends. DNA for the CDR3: TGCGCCAGCAGCTTGGCCAGCACCAATGAGCAGTTCTTC. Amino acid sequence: CASSLASTNEQFF.

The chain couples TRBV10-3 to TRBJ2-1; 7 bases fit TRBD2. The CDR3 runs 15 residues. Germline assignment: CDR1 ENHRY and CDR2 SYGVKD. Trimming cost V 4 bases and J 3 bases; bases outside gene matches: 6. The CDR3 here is CAISVSSGFYNEQFF. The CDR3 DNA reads TGTGCCATCAGTGTATCTAGCGGCTTCTACAATGAGCAGTTCTTC.

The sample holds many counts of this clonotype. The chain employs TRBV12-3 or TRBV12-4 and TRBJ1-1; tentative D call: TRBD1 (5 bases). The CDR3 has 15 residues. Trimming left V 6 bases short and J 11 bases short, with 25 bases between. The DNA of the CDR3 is TGTGCCAGCAGCTTACTGGAACCAGGGTCGGGGTGGGCTTTCTTT. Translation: CASSLLEPGSGWAFF.

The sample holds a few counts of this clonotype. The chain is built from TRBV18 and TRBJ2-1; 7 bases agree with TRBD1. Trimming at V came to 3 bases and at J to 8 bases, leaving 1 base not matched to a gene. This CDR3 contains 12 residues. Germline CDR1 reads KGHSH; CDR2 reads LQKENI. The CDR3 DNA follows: TGTGCCAGCTCACCCGGACAGGATGAGCAGTTCTTC. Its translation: CASSPGQDEQFF.

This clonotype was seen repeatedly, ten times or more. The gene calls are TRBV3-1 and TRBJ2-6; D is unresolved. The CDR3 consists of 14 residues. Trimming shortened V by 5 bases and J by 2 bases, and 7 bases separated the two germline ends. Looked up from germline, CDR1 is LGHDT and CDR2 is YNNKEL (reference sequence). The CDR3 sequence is CASSDIAGANVLTF. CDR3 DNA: TGTGCCAGCAGCGACATCGCTGGGGCCAACGTCCTGACTTTC.

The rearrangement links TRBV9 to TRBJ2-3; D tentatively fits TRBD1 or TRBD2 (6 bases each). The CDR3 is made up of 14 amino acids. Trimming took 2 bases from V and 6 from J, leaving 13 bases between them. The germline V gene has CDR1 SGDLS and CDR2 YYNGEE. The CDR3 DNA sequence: TGTGCCAGCAGCGTTTCAGGGGAGGCCGATACGCAGTATTTT. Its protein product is CASSVSGEADTQYF.

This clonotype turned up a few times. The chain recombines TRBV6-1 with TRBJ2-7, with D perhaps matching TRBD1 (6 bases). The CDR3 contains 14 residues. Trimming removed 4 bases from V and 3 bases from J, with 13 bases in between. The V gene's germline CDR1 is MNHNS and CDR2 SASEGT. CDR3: CASSAQGKLYEQYV. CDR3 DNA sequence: TGTGCCAGCAGTGCCCAGGGGAAGCTCTACGAGCAGTACGTC.